The sequence of this T cell receptor beta chain was determined in a study of STAT5B mutations in CD4+ large granular lymphocyte leukemia (dated by TCRdb to between 2021 and 2022). Background on the whole study: Among healthy controls, the CDR3 'QG' motif was associated with a particular HLA allele. Flow cytometry performed on FACSCanto II or FACSVerse showed that the purified fractions had more than 95% purity among lymphocytes. The study compared the TCRbeta repertoires of patients with CD4+ T-cell large granular lymphocyte leukemia against the TCRbeta repertoires of healthy blood donors.

To note about this clone: What this receptor recognizes is not known. No base-level quality is on record; no much larger clone is a single base apart.

The immunoSEQ assay at survey resolution was applied to genomic DNA for sequencing of TCRbeta rearrangements. Per the original workflow: In the TCR sequencing data, the lowest productive clonotype frequency that could be detected was 2.59 x 10-5. Only productive TCRbeta rearrangements, meaning sequences that were complete and in-frame, were kept for the analyses. Simpson clonality, calculated in the immunoSEQ Analyzer version 3.0, was used as the measure of sample clonality. Clones were binned by frequency as very rare, small, medium, large (1-20%) or hyperexpanded (>20%). OLGA 1.2.3 estimated generation probabilities, VDJtools produced V-gene circos plots, VDJdb was queried for specificities, and GLIPH identified CDR3 motifs. TCRdb's version of the immuneACCESS table is confined to in-frame rearrangements and falls short of the full clone set. An unresolved V gene accounts for under half of the shortfall where checked; the remainder is of unknown origin. The D gene and trimming were derived from the DNA, and the V and J assignments and clone size from that table. The table for this sample lists some 29,000 clones; 65% to 80% of them were counted only once. Around 0.99% of the sample is taken by the ten largest.

The healthy control group was made up of 30 to 45 blood donors, and the Finnish Red Cross blood service supplied their buffy coats. All TCR-sequenced material derived from peripheral blood: patient blood samples and healthy donor buffy coats. Peripheral blood mononuclear cells were isolated by Ficoll-Hypaque gradient centrifugation. CD4+ cells were purified magnetically from the buffy coats of healthy controls. Genomic DNA was extracted using the Gentra Puregene Cell and Tissue kit, and a Qubit 2.0 fluorometer was used to quantify it. Study-wide conclusions, independent of this receptor: CD4-sorted patient repertoires appeared more clonal than healthy CD4+ repertoires, and this difference persisted after removing the putative leukemic clones. The main leukemic clonotypes were found to be private to each patient, although around 24% of the main leukemic clonotypes were detected at low frequency in the non-leukemic repertoires of other patients. Data were not HLA-matched; higher clonality in CD4+ versus CD8+ T-LGLL could reflect the relatively small sample size.

This receptor was obtained from a human donor in good health. The specimen was CD4+ T cells from blood buffy coats.

The CDR3 in this case is CASSPRQGGGNEQFF. The sequenced DNA is TGTGCCAGCAGCCCGCGACAGGGGGGAGGCAATGAGCAGTTCTTC. The rearrangement combines TRBV11-3 with TRBJ2-1; 9 central bases correspond to TRBD1. The junction shows trimming of 5 bases on V and 6 bases on J, and the gene matches do not reach 8 bases of it. Reading from cysteine to phenylalanine, the CDR3 counts 15 amino acids. The only DNA kept is the CDR3, 45 bases in frame from the first base. Taken from the germline V gene, the CDR1 and CDR2 loops are SGHNT and YENEEA.